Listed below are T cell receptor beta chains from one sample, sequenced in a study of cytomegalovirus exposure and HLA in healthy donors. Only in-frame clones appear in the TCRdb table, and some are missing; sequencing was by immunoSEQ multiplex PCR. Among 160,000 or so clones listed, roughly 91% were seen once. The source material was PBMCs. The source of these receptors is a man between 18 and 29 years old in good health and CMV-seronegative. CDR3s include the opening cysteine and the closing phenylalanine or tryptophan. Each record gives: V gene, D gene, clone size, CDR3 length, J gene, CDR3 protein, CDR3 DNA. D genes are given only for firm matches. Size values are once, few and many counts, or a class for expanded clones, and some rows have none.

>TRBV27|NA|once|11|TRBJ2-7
CASSQNYEQYF
TGTGCCAGCAGTCAGAACTACGAGCAGTACTTC
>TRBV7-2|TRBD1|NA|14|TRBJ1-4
CASSFRDSNEKLFF
TGTGCCAGCAGCTTCCGGGACAGTAATGAAAAACTGTTTTTT
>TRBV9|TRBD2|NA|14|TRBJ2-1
CASGATSGKHEQFF
TGTGCCAGCGGGGCGACTAGCGGGAAACATGAGCAGTTCTTC
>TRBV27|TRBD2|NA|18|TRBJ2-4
CASSRSGTSGRVGNIQYF
TGTGCCAGCAGTCGATCCGGGACTAGCGGGAGAGTCGGGAACATTCAGTACTTC
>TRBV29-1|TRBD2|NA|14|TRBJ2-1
CSVDLAGGPNEQFF
TGCAGCGTAGATCTAGCGGGGGGGCCTAATGAGCAGTTCTTC
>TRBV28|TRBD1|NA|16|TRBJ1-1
CASSINRGGMNTEAFF
TGTGCCAGCAGTATAAACAGGGGAGGAATGAACACTGAAGCTTTCTTT
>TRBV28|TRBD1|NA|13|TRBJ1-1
CATLDRTNTEAFF
TGTGCCACCTTGGACAGGACGAACACTGAAGCTTTCTTT
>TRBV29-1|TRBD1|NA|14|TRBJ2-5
CSAGQGVQYETQYF
TGCAGCGCGGGACAGGGGGTACAATATGAGACCCAGTACTTC
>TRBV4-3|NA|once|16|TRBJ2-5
CASSRNRVTLKETQYF
TGCGCCAGCAGCCGTAACAGGGTTACCCTGAAAGAGACCCAGTACTTC
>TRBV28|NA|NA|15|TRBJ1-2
CASSFRGSLSYGYTF
TGTGCCAGCAGTTTTCGAGGCAGTTTGTCATATGGCTACACCTTC
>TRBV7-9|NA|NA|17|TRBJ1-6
CASSSGETGFYNSPLHF
TGTGCCAGCAGCTCAGGAGAGACAGGCTTCTATAATTCACCCCTCCACTTT
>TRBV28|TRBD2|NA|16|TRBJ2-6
CASSSSGRAGANVLTF
TGTGCCAGCAGCTCTAGCGGGAGGGCTGGGGCCAACGTCCTGACTTTC
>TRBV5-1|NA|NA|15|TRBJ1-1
CASSLAEAMNTEAFF
TGCGCCAGCAGCTTGGCCGAGGCCATGAACACTGAAGCTTTCTTT
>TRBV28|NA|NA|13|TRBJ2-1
CASSFGTSNEQFF
TGTGCCAGCAGTTTCGGTACTAGCAATGAGCAGTTCTTC
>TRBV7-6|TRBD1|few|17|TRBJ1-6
CASSTGQGFSLHSPLHF
TGTGCCAGCAGCACGGGACAGGGGTTCTCCTTGCATTCACCCCTCCACTTT
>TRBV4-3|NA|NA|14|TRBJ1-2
CASSQVGQGYGYTF
TGCGCCAGCAGCCAAGTAGGGCAGGGCTATGGCTACACCTTC
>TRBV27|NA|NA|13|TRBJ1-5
CASSDSLRQPQHF
TGTGCCAGCAGTGACAGTCTAAGGCAGCCCCAGCATTTT
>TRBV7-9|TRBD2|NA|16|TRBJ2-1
CASNPRGEATYNEQFF
TGTGCCAGCAACCCGCGGGGGGAGGCTACCTACAATGAGCAGTTCTTC
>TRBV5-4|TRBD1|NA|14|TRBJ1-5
CASSLQGAAQPQHF
TGTGCCAGCAGCTTACAGGGGGCCGCTCAGCCCCAGCATTTT
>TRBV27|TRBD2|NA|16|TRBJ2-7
CASSDPGGRPFYEQYF
TGTGCCAGCAGTGACCCGGGCGGGAGGCCCTTTTACGAGCAGTACTTC